The sample holds a few counts of the clone carrying this T cell receptor beta chain. The target antigen is unknown. This sample is part of a study of cytomegalovirus exposure and HLA in healthy donors. Study information: Counted in an early data release were roughly 87 million unique TCRs from HLA-typed donors. Findings of the study overall: In a later analysis, compared with equally common non-associated chains, HLA-associated beta chains were more expanded. A previous analysis found most TCR beta V segments productive roughly 87% or roughly 30% of the time. For TCR beta chains, V- and J-gene trimming was later linked to a missense DCLRE1C variant.

Amplification used 60 Vbeta primers and 13 Jbeta primers. The repertoire was sequenced with immunoSEQ multiplex PCR; TCRdb's copy has only in-frame clones and lacks some. The data contain tens of thousands of clones, 75% to 85% of them seen just once; the ten biggest clones take up about 6.8%. The receptor was derived from a human donor in good health. Sequencing used PBMCs.

The CDR3 coding sequence is TGTGCCAGCAGCTTGGCCGGTGGGACCGGGGGTGAAGCTTTCTTT. Protein sequence: CASSLAGGTGGEAFF. This sequence joins TRBV5-4 and TRBJ1-1, with D possibly TRBD1 on 5 matching bases. The germline V gene encodes CDR1 SGHNT and CDR2 YYREEE (reference sequence). The CDR3 is made up of 15 amino acids. Trimming took off 0 bases at V and 7 bases at J, with 16 bases between the two ends. Combining the CDR3 with reference TRBV5-4 and TRBJ1-1 gives the whole variable domain ETGVTQSPTHLIKTRGQQVTLRCSSQSGHNTVSWYQQALGQGPQFIFQYYREEENGRGNFPPRFSGLQFPNYSSELNVNALELDDSALYLCASSLAGGTGGEAFFGQGTRLTVV.